A selection of T cell receptor beta chains follows, all from one sample in a study of cytomegalovirus exposure and HLA in healthy donors. Produced via immunoSEQ multiplex PCR; TCRdb's table is partial and in-frame only. This listing includes around 80,000 clones. The sequenced sample was PBMCs. The source of these receptors is a man aged 35 to 55 in good health and CMV-seronegative. Each CDR3 is given with its conserved first and last residue. The order of the fields is J gene, V gene, D gene, CDR3 DNA, CDR3 protein. The D gene is left open where the match is weak.

TRBJ1-2 TRBV9 . TGTGCCAGCAGCGTAGGGGCAGGCCTCGCTAACTATGGCTACACCTTC CASSVGAGLANYGYTF
TRBJ1-5 TRBV19 . TGTGCCAGTAGTACCTCGGGGCAGGGGAATCAGCCCCAGCATTTT CASSTSGQGNQPQHF
TRBJ2-5 TRBV2 . TGTGCCAGCAGTGCGGGGGGCGCAGAGACCCAGTACTTC CASSAGGAETQYF
TRBJ2-7 TRBV29-1 TRBD1 TGCAGCGTTGAAGGTGGGACAGGGGGCGCCGAGCAGTACTTC CSVEGGTGGAEQYF
TRBJ1-1 TRBV7-9 TRBD1 TGTGCCAGCAGACTACAGGGGTCAGACACTGAAGCTTTCTTT CASRLQGSDTEAFF
TRBJ2-1 TRBV4-1 TRBD1 TGCGCCAGCAGCCAAGATCCCAGGGGGTCCAACAATGAGCAGTTCTTC CASSQDPRGSNNEQFF
TRBJ2-1 TRBV5-1 TRBD1 TGCGCCAGCAGCTCATTTATACAGGGGGGACACAATGAGCAGTTCTTC CASSSFIQGGHNEQFF
TRBJ2-3 TRBV7-2 . TGTGCCAGCAGCCCGGACAGTAGCACAGATACGCAGTATTTT CASSPDSSTDTQYF
TRBJ1-6 TRBV7-9 . TGTGCCAGCAGCTTACTGGGCAGTGTCGATTCACCCCTCCACTTT CASSLLGSVDSPLHF
TRBJ1-1 TRBV18 TRBD1 TGTGCCAGCTCACCTAATCAATACGGGACAGGGGAGGGGGACACTGAAGCTTTCTTT CASSPNQYGTGEGDTEAFF
TRBJ2-3 TRBV6-1 TRBD1 TGTGCCACCAGCCACAGGGGCCCAGATACGCAGTATTTT CATSHRGPDTQYF
TRBJ2-1 TRBV10-3 TRBD2 TGTGCCATCAGTGAGTCAAGTGGGGGGGGACGACCCTACAATGAGCAGTTCTTC CAISESSGGGRPYNEQFF
TRBJ1-1 TRBV4-2 . TGTGCCAGCAGCCGAGCGGATAACCCGGACGACACTGAAGCTTTCTTT CASSRADNPDDTEAFF
TRBJ2-7 TRBV6-1 TRBD2 TGTGCCAGCTTGCTAGCGGGGGCCTCCTACGAGCAGTACTTC CASLLAGASYEQYF
TRBJ2-5 TRBV12-5 . TGTGCTAGTGGTTTGTCTACGGGGGGCTCGGAGACCCAGTACTTC CASGLSTGGSETQYF
TRBJ2-5 TRBV28 . TGTGCCAGCAGTTTAGCGGGGTACCAAGAGACCCAGTACTTC CASSLAGYQETQYF
TRBJ1-3 TRBV29-1 . TGCAGCGTTTCCCAGGGTTTTGGAAACACCATATATTTT CSVSQGFGNTIYF
TRBJ1-3 TRBV5-1 . TGCGCCAGCAGCCCGGGACGGACAGCTGGAAACACCATATATTTT CASSPGRTAGNTIYF
TRBJ2-2 TRBV30 . TGTGCCTGGAGTCAGAACACCGGGGAGCTGTTTTTT CAWSQNTGELFF
TRBJ2-1 TRBV4-2 TRBD2 TGTGCCAGCAGCCAGATCTTAGCGGGCTACAATGAGCAGTTCTTC CASSQILAGYNEQFF
TRBJ2-7 TRBV19 TRBD2 TGTGCCAGCGCCCCGGGGGGGGGCTACGAGCAGTACTTC CASAPGGGYEQYF
TRBJ1-1 TRBV12-5 . TGTGCTAGTGGTTTGGCAACGGGGGTTCTGCACATGAACACTGAAGCTTTCTTT CASGLATGVLHMNTEAFF
TRBJ1-1 TRBV29-1 TRBD1 TGCAGCGTTGCCCGGGACAGGGGGGCTTTCTTT CSVARDRGAFF
TRBJ1-2 TRBV4-3 . TGCGCCAGCAGCCGCAATGTCCTCCAGGCGTTTAACTATGGCTACACCTTC CASSRNVLQAFNYGYTF
TRBJ2-7 TRBV19 TRBD1 TGTGCCAGTAGTTCCGGGACAGGGTTTGAAGAGCAGTACTTC CASSSGTGFEEQYF
TRBJ1-1 TRBV28 . TGTGCCACCAAAAACTTGAACACTGAAGCTTTCTTT CATKNLNTEAFF
TRBJ1-6 TRBV5-4 TRBD1 TGTGCCAGCAGCCTATCACCGTGGACAGGGGGTAATTCACCCCTCCACTTT CASSLSPWTGGNSPLHF
TRBJ2-5 TRBV19 . TGTGCCACGGGTAGGGAGGAGACCCAGTACTTC CATGREETQYF
TRBJ2-7 TRBV20-1 . TGCAGTGCTCGGAGGTTTTACGAGCAGTACTTC CSARRFYEQYF
TRBJ2-7 TRBV2 . TGTGCCAGCCACAACTACGAGCAGTACTTC CASHNYEQYF
TRBJ2-1 TRBV18 . TGTGCCAGCTCATCCAGCCGGGCGGGGTACAATGAGCAGTTCTTC CASSSSRAGYNEQFF
TRBJ2-5 TRBV18 TRBD2 TGTGCCAGCTCACCACCGGGGGTAGCGGGAGGAGAGACCCAGTACTTC CASSPPGVAGGETQYF
TRBJ2-1 TRBV5-6 . TGTGCCAGCAGCAGTCGGGGGTTGGCCTACAATGAGCAGTTCTTC CASSSRGLAYNEQFF
TRBJ2-3 TRBV28 TRBD2 TGTGCCAGCAGCCCGCGGGGGGTGGGTTTCTCAGATACGCAGTATTTT CASSPRGVGFSDTQYF
TRBJ2-6 TRBV6-5 TRBD1 TGTGCCAGCAGTTATACAGGGGGCTCTGGGGCCAACGTCCTGACTTTC CASSYTGGSGANVLTF
TRBJ2-7 TRBV2 . TGTGCCAGCATTCTCTCGGGGGAGCAGTACTTC CASILSGEQYF
TRBJ1-1 TRBV5-6 . TGTGCCAGCAGCTTGGCTTCTACTGAAGCTTTCTTT CASSLASTEAFF
TRBJ2-1 TRBV5-4 . TGTGCCAGCAGCGACTCCGGAGAGAGTTCCTACAATGAGCAGTTCTTC CASSDSGESSYNEQFF
TRBJ1-6 TRBV19 . TGTGCCACAACAGGGAGGGATTCACCCCTCCACTTT CATTGRDSPLHF
TRBJ1-2 TRBV5-8 . TGTGCCAGCAGCTTATCAGGGGTCGGTGGAGGCTACACCTTC CASSLSGVGGGYTF
TRBJ2-1 TRBV5-1 . TGCGCCAGCAGCCCGGGACTCCTAACCGACAATGAGCAGTTCTTC CASSPGLLTDNEQFF
TRBJ2-7 TRBV28 TRBD1 TGTGCCAGCAGTCCACAGGGGTACTTGAGCGAGCAGTACTTC CASSPQGYLSEQYF
TRBJ1-6 TRBV19 . TGTGCCAGTAGCACGGAGACAGGTTATAATTCACCCCTCCACTTT CASSTETGYNSPLHF
TRBJ1-2 TRBV6-6 . TGTGCCAGCAGTTCGGACAAATACTCAAATGGCTACACCTTC CASSSDKYSNGYTF
TRBJ1-1 TRBV7-9 . TGTGCCAGCAGCGTCTCGAACACTGAAGCTTTCTTT CASSVSNTEAFF
TRBJ2-3 TRBV5-1 . TGCGCCAGCAGCGGGCAGGGGTTAGATACGCAGTATTTT CASSGQGLDTQYF
TRBJ1-5 TRBV7-9 . TGTGCCAGCAGCCTGGGGGGGTCCGGGGCGGTTCAGCCCCAGCATTTT CASSLGGSGAVQPQHF
TRBJ2-7 TRBV6-6 TRBD1 TGTGCCAGCAGTCCCACAGGGGCTATCGAGCAGTACTTC CASSPTGAIEQYF
TRBJ2-7 TRBV19 TRBD1 TGTGCCAGTAGTACTACACAGGGGGCGGCCTACGAGCAGTACTTC CASSTTQGAAYEQYF
TRBJ1-5 TRBV7-2 TRBD1 TGTGCCAGCAGCTTAGAGCGGCAGGGGGCTCGTCAGCCCCAGCATTTT CASSLERQGARQPQHF